This T cell receptor beta chain emerged from a study of cytomegalovirus exposure and HLA in healthy donors. Broader study findings: In a later analysis, V- and J-gene trimming of beta chains associated with a DCLRE1C missense variant, replicated independently.

The study ran its PCR with 60 Vbeta and 13 Jbeta primers. TCRdb's copy holds only in-frame clones and misses some; the assay was immunoSEQ multiplex PCR. The table has more than 85,000 clones, 63% seen once. Comments on this clone: Its antigen is not known.

The germline CDR1 and CDR2 sequences are SGHNT and YENEEA. The CDR3 length is 17 residues. Trimming shortened V by 5 bases and J by 0 bases, and 18 bases separated the two germline ends. Input material: PBMCs. The sequence was obtained from a human donor in good health. The V gene is TRBV11-3, the J gene TRBJ2-3, with D perhaps matching TRBD1 (6 bases). This CDR3 is CASSHSVGASSTDTQYF. The CDR3 nucleotides are TGTGCCAGCAGCCACTCCGTGGGGGCAAGTAGCACAGATACGCAGTATTTT. Complete variable domain (other parts from reference TRBV11-3 and TRBJ2-3): EAGVVQSPRYKIIEKKQPVAFWCNPISGHNTLYWYLQNLGQGPELLIRYENEEAVDDSQLPKDRFSAERLKGVDSTLKIQPAELGDSAVYLCASSHSVGASSTDTQYFGPGTRLTVL.